Sequencing of this TCR beta chain was carried out in a study of shared clonotypes between healthy human individuals. Terminally differentiated effector memory CD45RA+ cells were excluded by CCR7 positive selection of CD45RO-negative cells. Method: immunoSEQ multiplex PCR; TCRdb's copy keeps in-frame clones and lacks some. Here the sample spans roughly 590,000 clones, roughly 96% being singletons. The CDR3 covers 14 residues. In germline, CDR1 is SEHNR, CDR2 FQNEAQ (reference sequence). J lost 7 bases, V lost 5 bases, and 8 bases had no gene match. Sequencing was done on a sample of naive CD8+ T cells sorted from blood. This sequence joins TRBV7-9 and TRBJ2-1; 7 bases agree with TRBD2. The receptor was derived from a woman in her 30s in good health. CDR3 residues: CASSQRDAPNEQFF. CDR3 nucleotides: TGTGCCAGCAGCCAGCGGGATGCTCCTAATGAGCAGTTCTTC.